This T cell receptor beta chain was captured in a study of T-cell reconstitution after alpha-beta-depleted transplantation in children (dated by TCRdb to 2016 to 2017). Broadly, across the study: T-cell immune reconstitution after TCRalphabeta/CD19-depleted allogeneic hematopoietic cell transplantation in children was quantitatively tracked in the study by means of TCR repertoire profiling.

Library construction relied on PCR. For sequencing, an Illumina HiSeq 2500 was employed. Molecular barcoding was employed in the preparation of TCR libraries, with unique molecular identifiers being used to normalize TCRbeta repertoire quantification. TCRdb took the public reads, trimmed them with fastp at Q25, ran MiXCR for clone calling and kept in-frame beta chains. CDR3 protein duplicates are merged, each entry listing the most common genes and DNA. This sample holds about 460,000 distinct CDR3 sequences; roughly 10% were observed only once. The ten largest clones take up less than 15% of the sample. Concerning this clonotype: The antigen it binds to is not known. Base qualities were left out, and no much larger clone turns up one base away.

General conclusions and limits of the study: Hyperexpanded clone frequencies declined over subsequent months; after one year, T-cell counts and TCRbeta diversity were mostly attributed to newly produced T cells. The apparently early alphabetaT-cell count recovery about two months after transplant was reportedly dependent on only several hundred rapidly expanded clones derived from non-depleted graft cells. The high TCRbeta diversity at day 60 in some patients was ascribed to recipient T cells and intrathymic progenitors that had survived conditioning.

Per the publication, the treatment or condition label means: allogeneic hematopoietic cell transplantation with graft depleted of TCRalphabeta T cells and CD19 B cells. The children who served as transplant recipients had been given grafts of TCRalphabeta/CD19-depleted allogeneic hematopoietic cells. This clonotype was sampled from a female patient aged 2-9 years who had a stem cell transplant for aplastic anemia, so the T cells may come from the graft donor. The sequenced sample was PBMCs, mostly from graft donor cells, obtained 180 days after TCRalphabeta/CD19-depleted stem cell transplant.

The nucleotide sequence reads TGCAGTGCTAGGGTCGGGGGCGGGTTGGCCACTGAAGCTTTCTTT. It codes for CSARVGGGLATEAFF. The sequence links TRBV20-1 to TRBJ1-1; the D gene is possibly TRBD1, with 6 bases matching. CDR1 DFQATT and CDR2 SNEGSKA are derived from the germline V gene (reference sequence). Cut back by 3 bases and 4 bases, the V and J ends lie 18 bases apart. Its CDR3 holds 15 amino acids, cysteine through phenylalanine. The sequence is cut down to CDR3 DNA, 45 bases in frame from base 1.